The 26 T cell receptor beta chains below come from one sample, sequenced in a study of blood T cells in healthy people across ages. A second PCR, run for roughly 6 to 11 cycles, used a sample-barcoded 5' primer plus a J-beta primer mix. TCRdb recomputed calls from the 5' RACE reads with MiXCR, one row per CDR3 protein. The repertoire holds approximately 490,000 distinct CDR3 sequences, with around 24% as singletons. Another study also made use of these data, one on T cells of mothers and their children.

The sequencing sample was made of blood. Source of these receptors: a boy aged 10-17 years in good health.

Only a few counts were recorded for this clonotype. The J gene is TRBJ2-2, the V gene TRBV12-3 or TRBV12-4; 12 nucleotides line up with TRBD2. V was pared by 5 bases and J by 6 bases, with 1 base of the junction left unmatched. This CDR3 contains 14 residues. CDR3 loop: CASSGLAGSGELFF. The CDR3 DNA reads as TGTGCCAGCAGTGGACTAGCGGGGTCCGGGGAGCTGTTTTTT.

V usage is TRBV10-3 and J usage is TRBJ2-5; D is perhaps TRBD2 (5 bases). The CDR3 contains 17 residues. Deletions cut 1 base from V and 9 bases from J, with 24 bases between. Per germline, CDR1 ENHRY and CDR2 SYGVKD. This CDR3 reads CAISEFAAIGGQGPQYF. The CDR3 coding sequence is TGTGCCATCAGTGAGTTCGCCGCGATTGGCGGGCAAGGACCCCAGTACTTC.

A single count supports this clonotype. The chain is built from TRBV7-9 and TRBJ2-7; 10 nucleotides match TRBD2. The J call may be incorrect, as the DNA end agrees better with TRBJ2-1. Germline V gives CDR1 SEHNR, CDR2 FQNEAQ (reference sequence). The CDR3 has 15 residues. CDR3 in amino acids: CASRKSGGAHNEQFF. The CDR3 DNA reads TGTGCCAGCAGGAAAAGCGGGGGGGCCCACAATGAGCAGTTCTTC.

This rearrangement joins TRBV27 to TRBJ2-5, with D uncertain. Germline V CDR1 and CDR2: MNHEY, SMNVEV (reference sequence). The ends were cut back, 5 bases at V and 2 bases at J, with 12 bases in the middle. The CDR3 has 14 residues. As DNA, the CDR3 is TGTGCCAGCAGTAAAAATTCTCCGCAAGAGACCCAGTACTTC. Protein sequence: CASSKNSPQETQYF.

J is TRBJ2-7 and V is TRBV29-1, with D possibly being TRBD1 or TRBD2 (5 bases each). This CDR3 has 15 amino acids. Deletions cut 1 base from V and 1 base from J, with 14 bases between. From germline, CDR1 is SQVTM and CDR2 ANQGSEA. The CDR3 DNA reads TGCAGCGTTGAAGGGAAGCCAGGGAGTTCCTACGAGCAGTACTTC. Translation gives CSVEGKPGSSYEQYF.

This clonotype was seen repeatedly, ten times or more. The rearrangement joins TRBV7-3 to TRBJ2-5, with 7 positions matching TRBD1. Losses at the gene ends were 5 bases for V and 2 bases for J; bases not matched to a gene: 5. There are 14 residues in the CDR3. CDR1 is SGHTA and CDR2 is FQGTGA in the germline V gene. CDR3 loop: CASSPTGAQETQYF. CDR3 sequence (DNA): TGTGCCAGCAGCCCTACAGGGGCTCAAGAGACCCAGTACTTC.

The CDR3 nucleotides are TGCGCCAGCAGCCAGGGGGGGCAAAATCAGCCCCAGCATTTT. As protein: CASSQGGQNQPQHF. This chain links TRBV4-1 with TRBJ1-5, with TRBD1 as a possible D gene (6 bases). V gave up 3 bases and J gave up 4 bases, with 10 bases separating them. CDR1 is MGHRA and CDR2 is YSYEKL in the germline V gene. The CDR3 consists of 14 residues.

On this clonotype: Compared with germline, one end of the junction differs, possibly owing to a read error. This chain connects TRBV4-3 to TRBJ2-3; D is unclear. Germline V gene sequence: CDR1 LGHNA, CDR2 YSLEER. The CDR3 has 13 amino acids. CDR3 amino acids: CASSQDRTDTQYF. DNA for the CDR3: TGTGCCAGCAGCCAAGACCGCACAGATACGCAGTATTTT.

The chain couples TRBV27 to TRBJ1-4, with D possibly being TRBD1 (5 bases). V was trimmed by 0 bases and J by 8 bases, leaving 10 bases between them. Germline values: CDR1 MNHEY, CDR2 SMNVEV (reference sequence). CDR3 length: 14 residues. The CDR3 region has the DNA TGTGCCAGCAGTTTATCGTGGGGGGAAGAAAAACTGTTTTTT. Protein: CASSLSWGEEKLFF.

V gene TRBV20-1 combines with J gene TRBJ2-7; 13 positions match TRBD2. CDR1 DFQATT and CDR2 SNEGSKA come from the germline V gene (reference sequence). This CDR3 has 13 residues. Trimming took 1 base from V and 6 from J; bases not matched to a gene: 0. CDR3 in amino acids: CSARGTSGGEQYF. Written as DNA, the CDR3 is TGCAGTGCTAGAGGGACTAGCGGGGGCGAGCAGTACTTC.

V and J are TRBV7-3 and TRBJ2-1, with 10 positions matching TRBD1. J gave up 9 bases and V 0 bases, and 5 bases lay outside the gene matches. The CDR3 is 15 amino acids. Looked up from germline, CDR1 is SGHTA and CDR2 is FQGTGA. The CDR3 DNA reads TGTGCCAGCAGCTTAACCGGACAGGGGGGAGGTGAGCAGTTCTTC. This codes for CASSLTGQGGGEQFF.

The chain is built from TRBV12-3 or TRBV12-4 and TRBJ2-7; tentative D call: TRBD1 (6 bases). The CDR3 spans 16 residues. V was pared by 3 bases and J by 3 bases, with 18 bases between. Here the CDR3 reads CASSLVTQGKGYEQYF. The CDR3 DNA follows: TGTGCCAGCAGTTTGGTCACACAGGGTAAGGGCTACGAGCAGTACTTC.

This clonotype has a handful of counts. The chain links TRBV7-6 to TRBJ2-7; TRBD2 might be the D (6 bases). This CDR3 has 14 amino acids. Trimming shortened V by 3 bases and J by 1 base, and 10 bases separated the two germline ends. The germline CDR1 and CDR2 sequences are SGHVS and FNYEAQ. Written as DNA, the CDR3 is TGTGCCAGCAGCTTCCAGCGGGCATCCTACGAGCAGTACTTC. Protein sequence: CASSFQRASYEQYF.

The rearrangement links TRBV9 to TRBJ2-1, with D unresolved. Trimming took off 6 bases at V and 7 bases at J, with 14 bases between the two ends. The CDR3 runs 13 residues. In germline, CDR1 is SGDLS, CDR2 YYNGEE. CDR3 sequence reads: CASKGVSKNEQFF. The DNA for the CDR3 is TGTGCCAGCAAAGGAGTCTCAAAGAATGAGCAGTTCTTC.

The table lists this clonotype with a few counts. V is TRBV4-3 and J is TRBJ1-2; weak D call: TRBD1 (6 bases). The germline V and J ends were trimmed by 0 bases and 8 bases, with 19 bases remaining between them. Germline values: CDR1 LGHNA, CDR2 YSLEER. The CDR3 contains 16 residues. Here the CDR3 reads CASSQDFLSGGGGYTF. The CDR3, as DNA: TGCGCCAGCAGCCAAGATTTCCTATCGGGGGGCGGCGGCTACACCTTC.

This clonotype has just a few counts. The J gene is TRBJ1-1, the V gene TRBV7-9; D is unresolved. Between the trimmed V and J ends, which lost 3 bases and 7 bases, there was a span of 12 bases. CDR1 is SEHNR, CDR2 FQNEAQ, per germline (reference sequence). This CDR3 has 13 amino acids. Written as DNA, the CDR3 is TGTGCCAGCAGCTTGGCTAGGGCGGTTGAAGCTTTCTTT. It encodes CASSLARAVEAFF.

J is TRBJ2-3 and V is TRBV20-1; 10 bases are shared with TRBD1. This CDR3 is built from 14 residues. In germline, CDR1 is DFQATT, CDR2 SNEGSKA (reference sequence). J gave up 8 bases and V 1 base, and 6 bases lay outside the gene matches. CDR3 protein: CSARVTGGVGTQYF. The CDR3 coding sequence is TGCAGTGCTAGAGTGACAGGGGGCGTTGGTACGCAGTATTTT.

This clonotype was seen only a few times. The CDR3, as DNA: TGTGCCAGCAGCGTAGTCACTAGCGGGGAGCAGTTCTTC. It specifies CASSVVTSGEQFF. The chain recombines TRBV9 with TRBJ2-5; 9 nucleotides align to TRBD2. TRBJ2-1 matches the DNA end more closely, so the J call is doubtful. Germline CDR1 and CDR2: SGDLS and YYNGEE. This CDR3 contains 13 residues.

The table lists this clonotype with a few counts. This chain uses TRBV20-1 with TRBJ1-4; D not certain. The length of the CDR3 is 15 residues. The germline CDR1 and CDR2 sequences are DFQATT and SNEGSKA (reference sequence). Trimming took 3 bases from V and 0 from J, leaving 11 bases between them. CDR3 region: CSARDIYATNEKLFF. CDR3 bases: TGCAGTGCTAGGGATATATACGCAACTAATGAAAAACTGTTTTTT.

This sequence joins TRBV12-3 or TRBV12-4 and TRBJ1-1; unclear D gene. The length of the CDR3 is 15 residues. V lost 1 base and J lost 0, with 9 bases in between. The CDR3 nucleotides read TGTGCCAGCAGTTTAGAAGGGCCGTTGAACACTGAAGCTTTCTTT. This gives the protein CASSLEGPLNTEAFF.

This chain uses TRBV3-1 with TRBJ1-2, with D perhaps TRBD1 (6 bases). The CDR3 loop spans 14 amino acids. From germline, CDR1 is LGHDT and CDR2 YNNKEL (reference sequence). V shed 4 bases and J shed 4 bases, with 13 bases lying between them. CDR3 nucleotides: TGTGCCAGCAGCCCCGGACAGTCTTTCTATGGCTACACCTTC. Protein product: CASSPGQSFYGYTF.

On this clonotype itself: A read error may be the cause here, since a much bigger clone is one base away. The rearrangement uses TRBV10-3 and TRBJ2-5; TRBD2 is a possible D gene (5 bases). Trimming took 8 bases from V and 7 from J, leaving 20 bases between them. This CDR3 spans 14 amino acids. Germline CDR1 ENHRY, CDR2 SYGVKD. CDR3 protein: CAIPVLVREGTQYF. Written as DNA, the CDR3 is TGTGCCATCCCCGTACTAGTTCGCGAAGGGACCCAGTACTTC.

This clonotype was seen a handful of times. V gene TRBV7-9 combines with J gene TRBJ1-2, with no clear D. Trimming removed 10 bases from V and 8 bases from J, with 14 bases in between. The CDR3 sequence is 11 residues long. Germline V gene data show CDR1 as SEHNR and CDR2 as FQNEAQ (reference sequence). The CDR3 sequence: CANQIPWGYTF. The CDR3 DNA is TGTGCCAACCAAATTCCCTGGGGCTACACCTTC.

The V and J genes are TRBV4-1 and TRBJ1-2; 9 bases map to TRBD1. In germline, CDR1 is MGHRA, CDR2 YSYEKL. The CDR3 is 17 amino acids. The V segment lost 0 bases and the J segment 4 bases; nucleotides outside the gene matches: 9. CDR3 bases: TGCGCCAGCAGCCAAGAGGGACAGGGTTCCTCGCTCTATGGCTACACCTTC. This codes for CASSQEGQGSSLYGYTF.

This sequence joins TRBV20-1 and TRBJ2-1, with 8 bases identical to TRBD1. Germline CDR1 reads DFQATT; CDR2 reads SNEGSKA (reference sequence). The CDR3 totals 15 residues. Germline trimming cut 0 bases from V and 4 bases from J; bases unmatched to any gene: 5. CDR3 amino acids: CSARDIRTGYNEQFF. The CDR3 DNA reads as TGCAGTGCTAGAGATATCCGGACAGGGTACAATGAGCAGTTCTTC.

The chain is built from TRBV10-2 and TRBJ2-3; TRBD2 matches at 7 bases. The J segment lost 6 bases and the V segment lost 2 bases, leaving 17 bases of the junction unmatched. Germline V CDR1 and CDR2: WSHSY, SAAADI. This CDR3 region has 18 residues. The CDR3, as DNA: TGCGCCAGCAGTGAGCCCCGGACATTCAGAGGGGAGGGGGATACGCAGTATTTT. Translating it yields CASSEPRTFRGEGDTQYF.